This TCR beta chain was observed in a study of blood T cell repertoires in COVID-19 (dated by TCRdb to about 2020). Study-wide context: Collaborator samples came from the United States, Italy and Spain and covered acute and convalescent phases of COVID-19. The material from the prospective study consisted of cDNA or gDNA derived from T cells, B-cell-depleted T cells, or PBMCs. Subjects who had been exposed to COVID-19, were actively infected with it, or had recovered from it provided the deeply sampled blood TCRbeta repertoires that made up the dataset. The repertoires were released in a freely available public database meant as a resource for research on the immune response to SARS-CoV-2. The samples were drawn from the first 160 participants of the ongoing ImmuneRACE study and from over 950 subjects provided by 6 global collaborators. A de-identified subject ID, COVID-19 status, age in years and sex were almost always included in the sample metadata. Where available, HLA class I and class II types were taken from metadata supplied by the sample provider and were not determined by assay-based typing. Study-wide conclusions, independent of this receptor: The quantity of clinical and demographic metadata differed by source and by participant and was supplied without curation.

Collaborating institutions collected whole blood in K2EDTA tubes following their own protocols. For TCRbeta analysis, collaborators shipped samples as frozen whole blood, isolated PBMCs, or DNA extracted from either of those sample types. Relative to germline, V is missing 4 bases and J is missing 7 bases, with 5 bases of the junction outside any gene match. The germline V gene yields SGHAT for CDR1 and FQNNGV for CDR2. The cysteine opens and the phenylalanine closes a CDR3 of 14 amino acids. Only the CDR3 region is kept as DNA, spanning 42 bases read in frame from base 1. TCRbeta CDR3 regions were amplified from genomic DNA using the immunoSEQ Assay, a bias-controlled multiplex PCR. The authors' pipeline ran thus. The number of nucleated cells in each sample was estimated from the amplification of reference gene primers within the assay. To quantify the absolute abundance of each unique TCRbeta CDR3 rearrangement, sequence reads were collapsed and filtered. For each sample, productive Simpson clonality was calculated as the square root of Simpson's diversity index across productive rearrangements. TCRdb obtained this table from immuneACCESS and retained in-frame rearrangements with V and J assigned. These tables miss some clones; where compared with another copy, unresolved V genes account for less than half of the shortfall, and the remainder is unexplained. That table gives V, J and clone size, and the DNA gave D and trimming. A total of fewer than 250,000 clones appear in this sample, 70% to 90% of them only once. The ten largest clones add up to over 5.5% of the sample.

To note about this clone: This receptor's antigen is unknown. Per-nucleotide qualities are absent, and no much larger clonotype sits a single base away.

The origin of this receptor is an older woman with active or convalescent COVID-19. What was sequenced was peripheral blood. The chain is encoded by TRBV11-2 joined to TRBJ1-1, with 11 bases in between that match TRBD1. The CDR3 region has the sequence CASSSRTGGVEAFF. The DNA sequence is TGTGCCAGCAGCTCACGGACAGGGGGCGTTGAAGCTTTCTTT. Reference TRBV11-2 and TRBJ1-1 proteins supply the regions before and after the CDR3; the full variable domain is: EAGVAQSPRYKIIEKRQSVAFWCNPISGHATLYWYQQILGQGPKLLIQFQNNGVVDDSQLPKDRFSAERLKGVDSTLKIQPAKLEDSAVYLCASSSRTGGVEAFFGQGTRLTVV.